This entry lists 3 T cell receptor beta chains sequenced from one sample in a study of the immune and genomic landscape of osteosarcoma. Assay: immunoSEQ multiplex PCR; the TCRdb copy retains only in-frame clones and omits some. Of about 690 clones listed, 60% to 85% are singletons. What was sequenced was primary tumor tissue from the femur. Receptor source: a young man with osteosarcoma.

This clone was seen only a few times. V and J are TRBV19 and TRBJ1-3; unclear D gene. The CDR3 loop spans 16 amino acids. Germline CDR1 and CDR2: LNHDA and SQIVND (reference sequence). Trimming took 5 bases from V and 0 from J, leaving 14 bases between them. This CDR3 is CASSPGNSYSGNTIYF. The CDR3 bases are TGTGCCAGTAGTCCAGGAAACAGCTACTCTGGAAACACCATATATTTT.

V usage is TRBV27 and J usage is TRBJ1-5; 8 positions agree with TRBD1. The CDR3 consists of 15 residues. The germline gives CDR1 MNHEY, CDR2 SMNVEV (reference sequence). The trim removed 3 bases at V and 6 bases at J, leaving 7 bases unmatched. CDR3 in amino acids: CASSFRGREVQPQHF. CDR3 coding DNA: TGTGCCAGCAGTTTCAGGGGGCGTGAAGTTCAGCCCCAGCATTTT.

This chain uses TRBV5-1 with TRBJ2-1; 7 bases map to TRBD1. The V gene's germline CDR1 is SGHRS and CDR2 YFSETQ. There are 13 residues in the CDR3. J gave up 4 bases and V 7 bases, and 5 bases lay outside the gene matches. In DNA, the CDR3 is TGCGCCAGCCACTGGGACAGTTACAATGAGCAGTTCTTC. It encodes CASHWDSYNEQFF.